The clone carrying this T cell receptor beta chain was observed a single time. Its antigen is not known. The CDR3 extends over 14 amino acids. Germline CDR1 is LNHDA and CDR2 is SQIVND (reference sequence). V was cut by 8 bases and J by 5 bases, with 18 bases left in between. The entry originates in a study of T cell responses to AZD1222 COVID-19 vaccine. Study-wide findings and caveats: In the spike-specific TCR repertoire, nearly half reportedly target unmutated variant regions. Receipt of two AZD1222 doses was followed by a rise in Spike-specific TCR breadth and depth.

The protocol was immunoSEQ multiplex PCR, while the TCRdb copy is restricted to in-frame clones and leaves out a portion. Of 150,000 to 200,000 clones in the sample, more than 75% were seen once. This sample comprised peripheral blood, obtained on day 0 of AZD1222 vaccination. The rearrangement joins TRBV19 to TRBJ1-2; no definite D call. The sequence came from an adult in good health. CDR3 sequence (DNA): TGTGCCAGTTTAGGGCCTGGAGATCGATATGGCTACACCTTC. Protein sequence: CASLGPGDRYGYTF.